The 14 T cell receptor beta chains reported below all come from one sample, sequenced in a study of cytomegalovirus exposure and HLA in healthy donors. The PCR made use of 60 Vbeta and 13 Jbeta primers. Data came from immunoSEQ multiplex PCR; TCRdb stores just in-frame clones and leaves some out. The sample has approximately 210,000 clones; 87% are singletons. The sequenced material came from PBMCs. These receptors came from a man aged 25-40 years in good health and CMV-seronegative.

This rearrangement joins TRBV2 to TRBJ2-1, with 10 bases aligning to TRBD2. The CDR3 covers 13 residues. V lost 5 bases to trimming and J lost 5 bases; unmatched junction nucleotides: 0. CDR1 and CDR2 (germline): SNHLY, FYNNEI. The CDR3 sequence is CASSTSGDNEQFF. The CDR3 nucleotides are TGTGCCAGCAGTACTAGCGGGGACAATGAGCAGTTCTTC.

V is TRBV2 and J is TRBJ1-4, with 7 nucleotides matching TRBD1. After removal of 1 base from V and 14 bases from J, the junction contained 1 base not matched to a gene. The CDR3 totals 11 residues. Germline CDR1 is SNHLY and CDR2 is FYNNEI. The CDR3 spells CASSEEGQLFF. The CDR3 coding sequence is TGTGCCAGCAGTGAAGAGGGACAGCTGTTTTTT.

In DNA, the CDR3 is TGCGCCAGCAGCCAAGGGCGCCTCACGAGAGGGACCGGGGAGCTGTTTTTT. The encoded protein is CASSQGRLTRGTGELFF. This chain joins TRBV4-1 and TRBJ2-2; a weak D match, TRBD2 (5 bases). Germline V lookup: CDR1 MGHRA, CDR2 YSYEKL. The CDR3 contains 17 residues. The V gene lost 1 base and the J gene lost 5 bases, with 17 bases spanning the gap.

In its sample, this clone was seen a few times. The sample has other DNA sequences that encode this CDR3 too. The CDR3 here is CASSLGGGNTEAFF. CDR3 nucleotides: TGCGCCAGCAGCTTGGGAGGAGGGAACACTGAAGCTTTCTTT. The V gene is TRBV5-1, the J gene TRBJ1-1, with D uncertain. CDR1 is SGHRS and CDR2 is YFSETQ in the germline V gene. CDR3 length: 14 amino acids. Trimming took off 0 bases at V and 1 base at J, with 7 bases between the two ends. The variable domain in full, with the rest retrieved from reference TRBV5-1 and TRBJ1-1, is KAGVTQTPRYLIKTRGQQVTLSCSPISGHRSVSWYQQTPGQGLQFLFEYFSETQRNKGNFPGRFSGRQFSNSRSEMNVSTLELGDSALYLCASSLGGGNTEAFFGQGTRLTVV.

This rearrangement joins TRBV7-2 to TRBJ1-1; possible D gene TRBD1, 5 bases. Germline CDR1 and CDR2: SGHTA and FQGNSA. V was trimmed by 7 bases and J by 0 bases, leaving 18 bases between them. The CDR3 extends over 16 amino acids. The DNA for the CDR3 is TGTGCCAGCAACTCTCAGGGAGGCGGCATGAACACTGAAGCTTTCTTT. Encoded protein: CASNSQGGGMNTEAFF.

This chain joins TRBV9 and TRBJ2-7; D gene ambiguous. CDR1 and CDR2 from the germline V gene are SGDLS and YYNGEE. The V end was cut by 4 bases, the J end by 3 bases, with 14 bases between. CDR3 length: 14 amino acids. Here the CDR3 reads CASSSRGCFYEQYF. CDR3 in DNA: TGTGCCAGCAGCTCCCGTGGCTGCTTCTACGAGCAGTACTTC.

The V gene is TRBV4-2, the J gene TRBJ2-2; a possible D gene is TRBD2 (5 bases). Trimming left V 0 bases short and J 4 bases short, with 12 bases between. The CDR3 runs 16 residues. Germline CDR1 LGHNA, CDR2 YNFKEQ. The CDR3 here is CASSQDRGSATGELFF. CDR3 bases: TGTGCCAGCAGCCAAGATCGAGGGAGTGCCACCGGGGAGCTGTTTTTT.

The rearrangement joins TRBV28 to TRBJ2-7; D gene uncertain. The CDR3 is made up of 16 amino acids. V was trimmed by 7 bases and J by 2 bases, leaving 21 bases between them. CDR1 MDHEN and CDR2 SYDVKM come from the germline V gene. Here the CDR3 reads CASNYLRAGTTYEQYF. Here the CDR3 DNA reads TGTGCCAGCAACTATCTCAGAGCCGGTACAACCTACGAGCAGTACTTC.

This clone came up once. This chain joins TRBV10-2 and TRBJ2-3; 11 bases fit TRBD1. The CDR3 runs to 16 residues. J lost 6 bases, V lost 3 bases, and 8 bases had no gene match. Germline V lookup: CDR1 WSHSY, CDR2 SAAADI. The CDR3 bases are TGCGCCAGCAGTGACGGAGGGACAGGGGGTCCGGATACGCAGTATTTT. The encoded protein is CASSDGGTGGPDTQYF.

V usage is TRBV28 and J usage is TRBJ1-4; possible D gene TRBD1, 6 bases. Germline loops: CDR1 MDHEN, CDR2 SYDVKM. V was clipped by 1 base and J by 15 bases, with 12 bases between them. This CDR3 region has 12 residues. The CDR3 here is CASSLLTGGLFF. The CDR3 bases are TGTGCCAGCAGTTTATTGACAGGAGGATTGTTTTTT.

This clone was seen a handful of times. This rearrangement joins TRBV27 to TRBJ2-2; TRBD2 aligns across 10 bases. Germline V lookup: CDR1 MNHEY, CDR2 SMNVEV (reference sequence). The CDR3 totals 14 residues. Trimming took 5 bases from V and 7 from J; bases not matched to a gene: 4. The CDR3 reads CASSERGGIGELFF. For the CDR3, the DNA is TGTGCCAGCAGTGAGCGGGGGGGCATCGGGGAGCTGTTTTTT.

This clone has just one count. The rearrangement links TRBV27 to TRBJ2-4, with TRBD2 as a possible D gene (6 bases). V was shortened by 4 bases and J by 4 bases, with 14 bases between the two germline ends. This CDR3 comprises 15 residues. CDR1 is MNHEY and CDR2 is SMNVEV in the germline V gene (reference sequence). The CDR3 nucleotides read TGTGCCAGCAGTTCGCGGGGAGGACTAAAAAACATTCAGTACTTC. Translated: CASSSRGGLKNIQYF.

The V call is TRBV6-6, the J call TRBJ1-1; D is undetermined. The germline V and J ends were trimmed by 7 bases and 5 bases, with 17 bases remaining between them. The CDR3 length is 14 residues. Per germline, CDR1 MNHNY and CDR2 SVGAGI (reference sequence). The CDR3 loop is CASTSGTGKTEAFF. In nucleotides, the CDR3 is TGTGCCAGCACCTCGGGAACGGGAAAGACTGAAGCTTTCTTT.

This clone occurred a few times. V is TRBV30 and J is TRBJ2-5, with D tentatively TRBD1 (6 bases). The V gene's germline CDR1 is GTSNPN and CDR2 SVGIG (reference sequence). The CDR3 loop spans 15 amino acids. Trimming shortened V by 1 base and J by 5 bases, and 17 bases separated the two germline ends. The CDR3 coding sequence is TGTGCCTGGAGTGGAAGCTCAGGGGCCGGGGAGACCCAGTACTTC. Amino acid sequence: CAWSGSSGAGETQYF.